A single sample is the source of the 27 T cell receptor beta chains below, sequenced in a study of beta chain features in type 1 diabetes. The isolated RNA, all of it, was reverse transcribed, so expressed TCRB transcripts were what got sequenced. TCRdb's copy holds only in-frame clones and misses some; the assay was immunoSEQ multiplex PCR. The sample holds under 250,000 clones, less than 15% seen once. Sequencing was carried out using naive CD4+ T cells from blood. Source of these receptors: a woman in her 40s in good health.

This clone appeared a few times. The chain has TRBV2 and TRBJ1-4; 9 bases are shared with TRBD1. This CDR3 contains 15 residues. Germline V CDR1 and CDR2: SNHLY, FYNNEI. Trimming removed 4 bases from V and 7 bases from J; junction bases left unmatched: 7. For the CDR3, the DNA is TGTGCCAGCAGTGGGGGACAGGGCTTGGGTGAAAAACTGTTTTTT. It encodes CASSGGQGLGEKLFF.

The chain links TRBV5-6 to TRBJ1-2, with 9 nucleotides matching TRBD1. Germline CDR1 reads SGHDT; CDR2 reads YYEEEE. The CDR3 contains 14 residues. The J segment lost 6 bases and the V segment lost 0 bases, leaving 3 bases of the junction unmatched. CDR3 sequence: CASSLAGQGHGYTF. DNA for the CDR3: TGTGCCAGCAGCTTGGCGGGACAGGGCCATGGCTACACCTTC.

The chain combines TRBV7-9 with TRBJ2-1; the match to TRBD1 covers 7 bases. In germline, CDR1 is SEHNR, CDR2 FQNEAQ (reference sequence). The CDR3 is 15 residues long. V dropped 5 bases and J dropped 5; count of bases not matched to a gene: 9. The CDR3 DNA reads as TGTGCCAGCAGCCCAGACAGGGATTGGAACAATGAGCAGTTCTTC. This encodes CASSPDRDWNNEQFF.

There are many counts of this clone. The rearrangement uses TRBV18 and TRBJ2-1; perhaps TRBD2 as D (6 bases). Trimming stripped 0 bases from V and 7 bases from J, with 13 bases between. The CDR3 totals 15 residues. Germline V CDR1 and CDR2: KGHSH, LQKENI. CDR3 sequence: CASSPPSLRGNEQFF. CDR3 in DNA: TGTGCCAGCTCACCACCGTCCCTCCGGGGGAATGAGCAGTTCTTC.

This chain uses TRBV5-1 with TRBJ2-5, with TRBD1 matching over 9 bases. This CDR3 spans 16 amino acids. The J segment lost 3 bases and the V segment lost 1 base, leaving 7 bases of the junction unmatched. CDR1 and CDR2 (germline): SGHRS, YFSETQ. For the CDR3, the DNA is TGCGCCAGCAGCTTGCCATTGACAGGGGGTGAAGAGACCCAGTACTTC. This sequence encodes CASSLPLTGGEETQYF.

This chain joins TRBV6-4 and TRBJ1-5, with D perhaps TRBD1 (5 bases). With 9 bases removed from V and 6 bases from J, the gap between germline ends came to 18 bases. The CDR3 spans 14 residues. Germline CDR1 and CDR2: MRHNA and SNTAGT. Here the CDR3 DNA reads TGTGCCAGAGCCCGGCCCAGGGCTACTCAGCCCCAGCATTTT. Protein product: CARARPRATQPQHF.

This clone was counted only a few times. J is TRBJ1-1 and V is TRBV5-5; D may be TRBD1 (5 bases). Germline V gives CDR1 SGHKS, CDR2 YYEKEE (reference sequence). V was cut by 4 bases and J by 4 bases, with 20 bases left in between. The CDR3 sequence is 16 residues long. The CDR3 protein is CASSHHQDTLGTEAFF. Written as DNA, the CDR3 is TGTGCCAGCAGCCACCATCAGGACACGCTAGGCACTGAAGCTTTCTTT.

This sequence joins TRBV5-1 and TRBJ1-5; maybe TRBD1 (5 bases). V dropped 1 base and J dropped 7 bases, with 12 bases sitting between them. The CDR3 sequence is 14 residues long. CDR1 is SGHRS, CDR2 YFSETQ, per germline. The CDR3: CASSLPGEGQPQHF. The CDR3, as DNA: TGCGCCAGCAGCTTGCCGGGGGAAGGGCAGCCCCAGCATTTT.

This clone has more than one count but fewer than ten. The chain combines TRBV10-3 with TRBJ2-5; D is undetermined. CDR1 and CDR2 (germline): ENHRY, SYGVKD. V shed 3 bases and J shed 2 bases, with 7 bases lying between them. This CDR3 is 13 amino acids long. CDR3 loop: CAISDNGQETQYF. The CDR3 DNA reads as TGTGCCATCAGTGACAACGGGCAAGAGACCCAGTACTTC.

The V gene is TRBV18, the J gene TRBJ1-3; no clear D. The V and J ends lost 3 bases and 0 bases respectively, with 12 bases between them. The CDR3 consists of 16 residues. The V gene's germline CDR1 is KGHSH and CDR2 LQKENI. In DNA, the CDR3 is TGTGCCAGCTCACCCAGGACGGGGAGCTCTGGAAACACCATATATTTT. Protein: CASSPRTGSSGNTIYF.

Here the CDR3 reads CASSYGETGGETQYF. In nucleotides, the CDR3 is TGTGCCAGCAGTTACGGGGAGACAGGCGGAGAGACCCAGTACTTC. This chain joins TRBV6-5 and TRBJ2-5; a possible D gene is TRBD1 (6 bases). Germline CDR1 is MNHEY and CDR2 is SVGAGI. V lost 2 bases to trimming and J lost 4 bases, with 14 bases between them. The CDR3 is made up of 15 amino acids.

This clone was observed a few times. The chain joins TRBV6-5 to TRBJ1-5, with 7 bases identical to TRBD1. Unmatched junction bases numbered 2, after V lost 3 bases and J lost 3 bases. CDR3 length equals 14 residues. Germline-derived CDR1 and CDR2 are MNHEY and SVGAGI. The CDR3 DNA sequence: TGTGCCAGCAGTTATGACAGGGTCAATCAGCCCCAGCATTTT. It is translated as CASSYDRVNQPQHF.

This chain joins TRBV18 and TRBJ1-6; the D gene is possibly TRBD1 (5 bases). V dropped 5 bases and J dropped 8 bases, with 10 bases sitting between them. The CDR3 totals 13 residues. Germline CDR1 is KGHSH and CDR2 is LQKENI. The CDR3 loop reads CASSTGRDSPLHF. Here the CDR3 DNA reads TGTGCCAGCTCAACAGGACGGGATTCACCCCTCCACTTT.

V and J are TRBV19 and TRBJ2-5, with 11 bases identical to TRBD2. V was clipped by 5 bases and J by 5 bases; unmatched bases: 16. Germline-derived CDR1 and CDR2 are LNHDA and SQIVND (reference sequence). The CDR3 contains 18 residues. This CDR3 reads CASSPPRVAGGSGETQYF. CDR3 nucleotides: TGTGCCAGTAGTCCCCCCCGAGTAGCGGGGGGGAGTGGGGAGACCCAGTACTTC.

This clone was counted a few times. The chain links TRBV5-1 to TRBJ1-2; D might be TRBD1 (5 bases). V lost 0 bases, J lost 1 base, and 16 bases lay in between. The CDR3 consists of 17 residues. CDR1 is SGHRS, CDR2 YFSETQ, per germline. This CDR3 is CASSLGRAGDLNYGYTF. The CDR3 region has the DNA TGCGCCAGCAGCTTGGGCCGCGCGGGGGATCTTAACTATGGCTACACCTTC.

V gene TRBV5-1 combines with J gene TRBJ2-2, with 15 bases that match TRBD2. Germline CDR1 SGHRS, CDR2 YFSETQ. J gave up 1 base and V 4 bases, and 5 bases lay outside the gene matches. CDR3 length: 18 amino acids. This chain's CDR3 is CASSLLGLAGGNTGELFF. CDR3 nucleotide sequence: TGCGCCAGCAGCCTCCTGGGACTAGCGGGGGGGAACACCGGGGAGCTGTTTTTT.

This clone was counted only a few times. This sequence joins TRBV5-4 and TRBJ2-3, with a tentative D call TRBD2 (6 bases). Looked up from germline, CDR1 is SGHNT and CDR2 is YYREEE (reference sequence). The V and J ends lost 4 bases and 6 bases respectively, with 21 bases between them. This CDR3 has 16 residues. The CDR3 is CASSAPGLESLDTQYF. For the CDR3, the DNA is TGTGCCAGCAGCGCACCGGGACTGGAGAGCTTGGATACGCAGTATTTT.

V is TRBV7-2 and J is TRBJ2-5; tentatively, D is TRBD2 (5 bases). Germline assignment: CDR1 SGHTA and CDR2 FQGNSA. The germline V and J ends were trimmed by 5 bases and 7 bases, with 14 bases remaining between them. The CDR3 is made up of 13 amino acids. CDR3 protein: CASSPALAGTQYF. The CDR3 nucleotides are TGTGCCAGCAGCCCAGCCCTAGCCGGGACCCAGTACTTC.

This clone was picked up many times. The V gene is TRBV19, the J gene TRBJ1-2; unclear D gene. The germline gives CDR1 LNHDA, CDR2 SQIVND (reference sequence). The CDR3 contains 14 residues. Deletions cut 6 bases from V and 4 bases from J, with 15 bases between. Written as DNA, the CDR3 is TGTGCCAGTAGCCAGAGCGGTAGCCCCTATGGCTACACCTTC. This codes for CASSQSGSPYGYTF.

This clone has a handful of counts. The J gene is TRBJ2-7, the V gene TRBV6-6, with D perhaps TRBD2 (6 bases). The germline CDR1 and CDR2 sequences are MNHNY and SVGAGI (reference sequence). Trimming cost V 6 bases and J 4 bases, with 16 bases left between them. The CDR3 sequence is 14 residues long. The CDR3 nucleotides read TGTGCCAGCAGGGGCGGGGCAGGCTTGTACGAGCAGTACTTC. Amino acid sequence: CASRGGAGLYEQYF.

This clone was counted only a few times. The chain employs TRBV27 and TRBJ1-1; 9 nucleotides line up with TRBD1. This CDR3 is 17 amino acids long. Germline CDR1 reads MNHEY; CDR2 reads SMNVEV (reference sequence). With V trimmed by 6 bases and J by 7 bases, 18 bases remained unmatched. The CDR3 region is CASRPKNGQGRIFEAFF. DNA of the CDR3: TGTGCCAGCAGACCTAAGAACGGACAGGGGCGGATCTTTGAAGCTTTCTTT.

This clone was counted a few times. The chain joins TRBV7-2 to TRBJ2-3; D might be TRBD2 (6 bases). The V gene's germline CDR1 is SGHTA and CDR2 FQGNSA. There are 17 residues in the CDR3. V was shortened by 5 bases and J by 2 bases, with 20 bases between the two germline ends. Here the CDR3 reads CASSLPTRGGNTDTQYF. The CDR3 DNA is TGTGCCAGCAGCCTACCAACCCGTGGGGGGAACACAGATACGCAGTATTTT.

Only a few counts were recorded for this clone. The J gene is TRBJ2-5, the V gene TRBV5-6; 10 bases agree with TRBD2. CDR1 is SGHDT and CDR2 is YYEEEE in the germline V gene. V dropped 1 base and J dropped 3; count of bases not matched to a gene: 3. The CDR3 consists of 15 residues. The CDR3 region has the DNA TGTGCCAGCAGCTTGAGGCTAGCGGGGGAAGAGACCCAGTACTTC. This gives the protein CASSLRLAGEETQYF.

The CDR3 protein is CASRGLAGPDTQYF. In nucleotides, the CDR3 is TGTGCCAGCCGTGGGCTAGCGGGGCCAGATACGCAGTATTTT. V gene TRBV11-2 combines with J gene TRBJ2-3; 9 nucleotides match TRBD2. The CDR3 totals 14 residues. V lost 8 bases, J lost 4 bases, and 7 bases stayed unmatched. Germline-derived CDR1 and CDR2 are SGHAT and FQNNGV.

The CDR3 coding sequence is TGTGCCAGCAGCTCTACAATTACGGGTTTCACTGAAGCTTTCTTT. Its translation is CASSSTITGFTEAFF. J is TRBJ1-1 and V is TRBV9; D unclear. The germline V and J ends were trimmed by 4 bases and 4 bases, with 17 bases remaining between them. CDR3 size: 15 residues. CDR1 is SGDLS, CDR2 YYNGEE, per germline.

J is TRBJ1-5 and V is TRBV10-1, with D perhaps matching TRBD1 (6 bases). CDR1 is WNHNN and CDR2 is SYGVQD in the germline V gene (reference sequence). This CDR3 comprises 14 residues. V lost 6 bases and J lost 4, with 13 bases in between. The CDR3 DNA reads TGCGCCAGCAGAAACAGGGTACGGAATCAGCCCCAGCATTTT. Translation: CASRNRVRNQPQHF.

The V and J genes are TRBV7-6 and TRBJ1-3; 7 bases align to TRBD1. Trimming took 0 bases from V and 0 from J; bases not matched to a gene: 8. Germline-derived CDR1 and CDR2 are SGHVS and FNYEAQ. The CDR3 runs to 18 residues. The CDR3 DNA follows: TGTGCCAGCAGCTTAGCCCCTTCGGACAGGAGCTCTGGAAACACCATATATTTT. Amino acids: CASSLAPSDRSSGNTIYF.